This record concerns one T cell receptor beta chain sequence. The source of the sample is a study of blood T cell repertoires in COVID-19. About the study: Spain, Italy and the United States supplied samples that represented acute and convalescent COVID-19.

Trimming took off 0 bases at V and 3 bases at J, with 14 bases between the two ends. This CDR3 comprises 16 residues. CDR1 and CDR2 from the germline V gene are SGDLS and YYNGEE. Assay: immunoSEQ multiplex PCR; the TCRdb copy retains only in-frame clones and omits some. The sample lists about 150,000 clones, approximately 91% seen once, with almost 5% in the top ten. The genes are TRBV9 and TRBJ2-3; tentative D call: TRBD2 (5 bases). The receptor was isolated from a man aged 18-30 years with COVID-19, enrolled during active disease. Sequenced input: peripheral blood. CDR3 protein: CASSVGAVSVTDTQYF. CDR3 DNA sequence: TGTGCCAGCAGCGTAGGAGCGGTGTCTGTTACAGATACGCAGTATTTT. The variable domain in full, with the rest retrieved from reference TRBV9 and TRBJ2-3, is DSGVTQTPKHLITATGQRVTLRCSPRSGDLSVYWYQQSLDQGLQFLIQYYNGEERAKGNILERFSAQQFPDLHSELNLSSLELGDSALYFCASSVGAVSVTDTQYFGPGTRLTVL.